This TCR beta chain was captured by sequencing in a study of T cell clonality in common variable immunodeficiency. This clone was detected ten times or more. Its antigen remains unidentified. The read ends 3 residues shy of where the CDR3 ends; the end is completed using the germline J gene. Caucasian heritage predominated among both patients and controls. Overall study results and limits: In common variable immunodeficiency, TCR beta chains reportedly carried fewer deletions and N-nucleotide insertions. T cell subpopulation sequencing would be needed to explain CVID clonality.

The protocol was immunoSEQ multiplex PCR, while the TCRdb copy is restricted to in-frame clones and leaves out a portion. The table lists about 52,000 clones, with no singletons. Trimming removed 2 bases at V and 8 bases at J, with 16 bases between. The CDR3 is made up of 15 amino acids. Germline V gene sequence: CDR1 ENHRY, CDR2 SYGVKD. The sample was peripheral blood mononuclear cells. The rearrangement joins TRBV10-3 to TRBJ2-1; D remains ambiguous. This receptor was obtained from a person aged 18-70 years in good health. The sequenced part of the CDR3 DNA is TGTGCCATCAGTGAGGGCCATTCTGGCTCCGATGAG. Its translation: CAISEGHSGSDE. The full CDR3 is CAISEGHSGSDEQFF.